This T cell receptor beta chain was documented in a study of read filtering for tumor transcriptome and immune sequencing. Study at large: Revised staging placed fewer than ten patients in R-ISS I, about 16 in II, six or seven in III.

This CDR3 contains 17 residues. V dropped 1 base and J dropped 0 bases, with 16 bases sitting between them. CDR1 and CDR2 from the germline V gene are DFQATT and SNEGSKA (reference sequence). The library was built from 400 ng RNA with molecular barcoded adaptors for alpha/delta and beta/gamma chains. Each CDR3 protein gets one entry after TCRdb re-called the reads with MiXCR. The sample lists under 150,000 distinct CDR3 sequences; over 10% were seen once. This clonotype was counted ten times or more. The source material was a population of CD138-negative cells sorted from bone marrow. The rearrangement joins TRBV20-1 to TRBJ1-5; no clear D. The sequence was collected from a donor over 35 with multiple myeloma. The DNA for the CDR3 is TGCAGTGCTAGAGCCACCCCTAGAATACATAGCAATCAGCCCCAGCATTTT. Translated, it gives CSARATPRIHSNQPQHF.